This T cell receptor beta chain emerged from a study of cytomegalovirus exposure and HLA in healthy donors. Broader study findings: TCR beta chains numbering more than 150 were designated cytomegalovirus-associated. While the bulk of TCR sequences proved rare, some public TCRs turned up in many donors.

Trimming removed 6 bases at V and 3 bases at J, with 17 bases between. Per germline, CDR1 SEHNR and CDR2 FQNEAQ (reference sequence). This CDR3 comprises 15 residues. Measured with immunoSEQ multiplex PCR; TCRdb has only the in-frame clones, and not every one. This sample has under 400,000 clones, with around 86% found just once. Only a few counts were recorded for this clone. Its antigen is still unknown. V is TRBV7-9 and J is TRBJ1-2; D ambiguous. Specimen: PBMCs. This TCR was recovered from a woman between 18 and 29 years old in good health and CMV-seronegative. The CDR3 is CASSPSGNVDYGYTF. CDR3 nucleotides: TGTGCCAGCAGTCCCTCAGGCAACGTTGACTATGGCTACACCTTC.